A selection of T cell receptor beta chains follows, all from one sample in a study of cytomegalovirus exposure and HLA in healthy donors. Libraries were prepared by immunoSEQ multiplex PCR; TCRdb keeps only in-frame clonotypes and omits some of them. Its listing shows about 40,000 clones. Material: PBMCs. These receptors originate from a man aged 35 to 55 in good health and CMV-seropositive. Each CDR3 is given with its conserved first and last residue. D genes are given only for firm matches.

v_gene	j_gene	d_gene	CDR3aa	CDR3nt
TRBV5-5	TRBJ2-7	-	CASSLVPDSYEQYF	TGTGCCAGCAGCTTGGTTCCAGACTCCTACGAGCAGTACTTC
TRBV9	TRBJ2-5	-	CASSVGGQTQETQYF	TGTGCCAGCAGCGTAGGCGGGCAGACCCAAGAGACCCAGTACTTC
TRBV7-9	TRBJ2-1	TRBD2	CASLAGGTGNEQFF	TGTGCCAGCCTAGCGGGAGGGACAGGCAATGAGCAGTTCTTC
TRBV7-2	TRBJ1-3	TRBD1	CASSLTGGVGNTIYF	TGTGCCAGCAGCTTAACAGGGGGTGTTGGAAACACCATATATTTT
TRBV4-3	TRBJ2-2	-	CASSPRSASLTGELFF	TGCGCCAGCAGTCCGCGGTCGGCATCTCTCACCGGGGAGCTGTTTTTT
TRBV7-7	TRBJ1-5	TRBD1	CASSLIQGQPQHF	TGTGCTAGCAGCTTAATACAGGGGCAGCCCCAGCATTTT
TRBV5-5	TRBJ2-2	-	CASSRQLAGELFF	TGTGCCAGCAGCCGACAGTTAGCCGGGGAGCTGTTTTTT
TRBV27	TRBJ2-4	-	CASSLGGFKNIQYF	TGTGCCAGCAGTTTGGGGGGATTCAAAAACATTCAGTACTTC
TRBV6-4	TRBJ1-1	-	CASTRTATLMNTEAFF	TGTGCCAGCACGAGGACAGCTACTCTTATGAACACTGAAGCTTTCTTT
TRBV18	TRBJ1-1	-	CASSQTRNTEAFF	TGTGCCAGCTCACAGACAAGGAACACTGAAGCTTTCTTT
TRBV7-8	TRBJ1-3	-	CASTLAGGGNTIYF	TGTGCCAGCACCCTAGCGGGGGGGGGAAACACCATATATTTT
TRBV9	TRBJ2-2	-	CASSGRAANTGELFF	TGTGCCAGCAGCGGGAGGGCCGCGAACACCGGGGAGCTGTTTTTT
TRBV2	TRBJ2-2	TRBD2	CASTDRLAGEGGELFF	TGTGCCAGCACGGACCGACTAGCGGGAGAGGGAGGGGAGCTGTTTTTT
TRBV11-1	TRBJ2-7	TRBD1	CASSLTGTASPYEQYF	TGTGCCAGCAGCTTAACAGGGACAGCTAGTCCCTACGAGCAGTACTTC
TRBV15	TRBJ2-7	TRBD2	CATSRDLAGSYEQYF	TGTGCCACCAGCAGAGATCTAGCGGGGTCCTACGAGCAGTACTTC
TRBV6-1	TRBJ2-2	-	CASIAGAGELFF	TGTGCCAGCATAGCCGGGGCCGGGGAGCTGTTTTTT